Presented here are 25 T cell receptor beta chains from one specimen sequenced in a study of blood T cells in healthy people across ages. PCR was performed a second time for roughly 7 to 12 cycles using a sample-barcoded 5' primer and a J-beta primer mix. Using its own MiXCR run on the 5' RACE reads, TCRdb lists one record per CDR3 protein. There are 1.5 million to 2 million distinct CDR3 sequences in the sample; roughly two fifths occur only once, and 23% lies in the top ten. Sequenced material: blood. The source is a human donor in good health.

This clonotype has just a few counts. CDR3 region: CASSLRDPRDTQYF. The CDR3 region has the DNA TGTGCCAGCAGTCTACGGGACCCCAGAGATACGCAGTATTTT. The chain employs TRBV28 and TRBJ2-3, with D tentatively TRBD1 or TRBD2 (5 bases each). Trimming took off 5 bases at V and 5 bases at J, with 14 bases between the two ends. The CDR3 extends over 14 amino acids. Germline assignment: CDR1 MDHEN and CDR2 SYDVKM.

The chain couples TRBV6-5 to TRBJ1-2, with D hard to call. The CDR3 sequence is 14 residues long. Germline assignment: CDR1 MNHEY and CDR2 SVGAGI. V lost 3 bases and J 6 bases, leaving 14 bases between the germline ends. CDR3 sequence: CASSYGLQYNGYTF. Here the CDR3 DNA reads TGTGCCAGCAGTTATGGACTGCAATACAATGGCTACACCTTC.

There are a few counts of this clonotype. The chain joins TRBV20-1 to TRBJ2-1; 9 positions match TRBD2. V lost 0 bases to trimming and J lost 8 bases; unmatched junction nucleotides: 8. The length of the CDR3 is 15 residues. Germline assignment: CDR1 DFQATT and CDR2 SNEGSKA (reference sequence). This chain's CDR3 is CSARDRGGAIDEQFF. The CDR3 DNA sequence: TGCAGTGCTAGAGATCGCGGGGGGGCGATAGATGAGCAGTTCTTC.

This clonotype has ten or more counts. The chain has TRBV20-1 and TRBJ2-5, with D possibly being TRBD1 or TRBD2 (5 bases each). Trimming removed 3 bases from V and 2 bases from J, with 7 bases in between. The CDR3 loop spans 12 amino acids. Germline values: CDR1 DFQATT, CDR2 SNEGSKA (reference sequence). This CDR3 reads CSARWGQETQYF. Written as DNA, the CDR3 is TGCAGTGCTAGGTGGGGGCAAGAGACCCAGTACTTC.

This clonotype was seen only a few times. This sequence joins TRBV11-3 and TRBJ1-2; perhaps TRBD1 as D (5 bases). The V end lost 4 bases, the J end lost 0 bases, and 15 bases lay between the germline ends. The CDR3 extends over 16 amino acids. Per the germline V gene, CDR1 is SGHNT and CDR2 is YENEEA. CDR3 DNA: TGTGCCAGCAGCTCTAGAGACAGAGAATCTAACTATGGCTACACCTTC. Encoded protein: CASSSRDRESNYGYTF.

This sequence joins TRBV3-1 and TRBJ1-1; 7 bases align to TRBD1. V lost 6 bases to trimming and J lost 12 bases; unmatched junction nucleotides: 13. Germline V lookup: CDR1 LGHDT, CDR2 YNNKEL (reference sequence). This CDR3 is built from 13 residues. CDR3 amino acids: CASSQSDRVGSFF. The DNA for the CDR3 is TGTGCCAGCAGTCAAAGCGACAGGGTCGGTTCTTTCTTT.

This sequence joins TRBV10-3 and TRBJ1-5, with D tentatively TRBD1 (6 bases). This CDR3 spans 14 amino acids. CDR1 is ENHRY and CDR2 is SYGVKD in the germline V gene. Trimming took off 0 bases at V and 6 bases at J, with 9 bases between the two ends. CDR3 sequence: CAISESPGVQPQHF. CDR3 DNA: TGTGCCATCAGTGAGTCCCCAGGGGTTCAGCCCCAGCATTTT.

CDR3 coding DNA: TGTGCCAGCAGCTTAGCACCTACAGGGCCCCGGGCCAACGTCCTGACTTTC. Its protein product is CASSLAPTGPRANVLTF. The chain joins TRBV7-9 to TRBJ2-6, with D possibly being TRBD1 (6 bases). V lost 0 bases to trimming and J lost 5 bases, with 14 bases between them. The CDR3 has 17 amino acids. Germline CDR1 reads SEHNR; CDR2 reads FQNEAQ (reference sequence).

This chain connects TRBV4-3 to TRBJ1-2; D gene uncertain. CDR1 LGHNA and CDR2 YSLEER come from the germline V gene. This CDR3 spans 12 amino acids. V was clipped by 5 bases and J by 8 bases, with 12 bases between them. As DNA, the CDR3 is TGCGCCAGCAGCGTGAGGCCTGGGGGCTACACCTTC. Translated, it gives CASSVRPGGYTF.

The V and J genes are TRBV7-9 and TRBJ2-3, with D perhaps matching TRBD1 (6 bases). V dropped 3 bases and J dropped 11 bases, with 12 bases sitting between them. Germline loops: CDR1 SEHNR, CDR2 FQNEAQ (reference sequence). The length of the CDR3 is 12 residues. CDR3 coding DNA: TGTGCCAGCAGCTTTCAGGGGCCTATGCAGTATTTT. Translation: CASSFQGPMQYF.

The sample holds a few counts of this clonotype. The chain has TRBV9 and TRBJ2-3, with D hard to call. The CDR3 covers 13 residues. Trimming left V 3 bases short and J 2 bases short, with 7 bases between. Germline lookup yields CDR1 SGDLS and CDR2 YYNGEE. The CDR3 DNA is TGTGCCAGCAGCGCTACTCCCACAGATACGCAGTATTTT. Translating gives CASSATPTDTQYF.

In its sample, this clonotype was seen a few times. V and J are TRBV5-1 and TRBJ2-5; 7 bases align to TRBD1. Germline lookup yields CDR1 SGHRS and CDR2 YFSETQ. The junction had 9 bases not matched to a gene; V was cut back by 4 bases and J by 3 bases. The CDR3 sequence is 15 residues long. The CDR3 nucleotides are TGCGCCAGCAGCCCACAAGGGGGCGGTGAAGAGACCCAGTACTTC. This translates into CASSPQGGGEETQYF. Supplemented by reference TRBV5-1 and TRBJ2-5, the full variable domain reads KAGVTQTPRYLIKTRGQQVTLSCSPISGHRSVSWYQQTPGQGLQFLFEYFSETQRNKGNFPGRFSGRQFSNSRSEMNVSTLELGDSALYLCASSPQGGGEETQYFGPGTRLLVL.

The chain links TRBV9 to TRBJ1-6, with D possibly being TRBD1 (5 bases). This CDR3 spans 12 amino acids. Trimming pared 6 bases from V and 7 bases from J, leaving 8 bases between. Germline V lookup: CDR1 SGDLS, CDR2 YYNGEE. The CDR3 DNA follows: TGTGCCAGCAACGAGGGGAATTCACCCCTCCACTTT. Translating it yields CASNEGNSPLHF. Looking up the rest from reference TRBV9 and TRBJ1-6 gives the full variable domain: DSGVTQTPKHLITATGQRVTLRCSPRSGDLSVYWYQQSLDQGLQFLIQYYNGEERAKGNILERFSAQQFPDLHSELNLSSLELGDSALYFCASNEGNSPLHFGNGTRLTVT.

J is TRBJ2-7 and V is TRBV7-9; 10 bases are a match to TRBD1. CDR1 is SEHNR and CDR2 is FQNEAQ in the germline V gene (reference sequence). Trimming at V came to 3 bases and at J to 4 bases, leaving 6 bases not matched to a gene. The CDR3 has 15 amino acids. The CDR3 sequence is CASSFQTGGPYEQYF. CDR3 nucleotide sequence: TGTGCCAGCAGCTTCCAGACAGGGGGCCCGTACGAGCAGTACTTC.

This chain joins TRBV4-1 and TRBJ2-1, with 7 nucleotides matching TRBD2. V was pared by 9 bases and J by 10 bases, with 12 bases of the junction left unmatched. Germline CDR1 reads MGHRA; CDR2 reads YSYEKL. This CDR3 is 13 amino acids long. CDR3 loop: CASGNRQAGEQFF. In nucleotides, the CDR3 is TGCGCCAGTGGGAACAGGCAAGCGGGGGAGCAGTTCTTC.

This clonotype occurred a few times. The chain carries TRBV20-1 and TRBJ1-2; 8 nucleotides match TRBD1. This CDR3 is 12 amino acids long. The trim removed 6 bases at V and 7 bases at J, leaving 7 bases unmatched. From germline, CDR1 is DFQATT and CDR2 SNEGSKA (reference sequence). The CDR3 DNA is TGCAGTGCCCCGGGCAGGGGGCTTGGCTACACCTTC. Its protein product is CSAPGRGLGYTF.

This clonotype has just a few counts. This rearrangement joins TRBV7-2 to TRBJ1-1; D not certain. The CDR3 has 13 residues. V shed 2 bases and J shed 4 bases, with 8 bases lying between them. The germline V gene encodes CDR1 SGHTA and CDR2 FQGNSA. CDR3 nucleotides: TGTGCCAGCAGCTTATATGAACGCACTGAAGCTTTCTTT. Encoded protein: CASSLYERTEAFF.

The CDR3 region is CASSLVPLTSGGSDTQYF. The CDR3 DNA is TGCGCCAGCAGCTTGGTTCCCCTGACTAGCGGGGGTTCAGATACGCAGTATTTT. The chain is built from TRBV5-1 and TRBJ2-3; 12 bases line up with TRBD2. Per germline, CDR1 SGHRS and CDR2 YFSETQ. The CDR3 is 18 amino acids. J gave up 4 bases and V 0 bases, and 9 bases lay outside the gene matches.

This sequence joins TRBV7-2 and TRBJ2-3, with D perhaps assigned TRBD1 or TRBD2 (5 bases each). The V end lost 5 bases, the J end lost 4 bases, and 16 bases lay between the germline ends. Germline values: CDR1 SGHTA, CDR2 FQGNSA. The CDR3 has 15 residues. Here the CDR3 reads CASSRRDLGPDTQYF. Here the CDR3 DNA reads TGTGCCAGCAGCCGTCGGGACCTAGGGCCAGATACGCAGTATTTT.

This clonotype was seen at least ten times. This chain connects TRBV4-1 to TRBJ2-6, with D tentatively TRBD1 (6 bases). Germline CDR1 MGHRA, CDR2 YSYEKL. The CDR3 covers 17 residues. Between the trimmed V and J ends, which lost 1 base and 0 bases, there was a span of 10 bases. Written as DNA, the CDR3 is TGCGCCAGCAGCCAAGGACAGGTATACTCTGGGGCCAACGTCCTGACTTTC. Residues: CASSQGQVYSGANVLTF.

This clonotype has a handful of counts. V and J are TRBV9 and TRBJ2-4; 7 bases align to TRBD1. This CDR3 is built from 16 residues. Germline V gives CDR1 SGDLS, CDR2 YYNGEE. V lost 3 bases and J lost 3; bases outside the gene matches: 9. Written as DNA, the CDR3 is TGTGCCAGCAGCGCAACTACAGGGGCCGGCAAAAACATTCAGTACTTC. It is translated as CASSATTGAGKNIQYF.

Comments on this clonotype: Given a much more abundant clone one base away, this may be a read error. CDR3 sequence: CASSYSFLLGSEYGNQPEHF. The DNA of the CDR3 is TGTGCCAGCAGTTACTCGTTTTTATTGGGGTCGGAATATGGCAATCAGCCCGAGCATTTT. This chain connects TRBV6-2 or TRBV6-3 to TRBJ1-5; D is unclear. This CDR3 comprises 20 residues. Germline CDR1 is MNHEY and CDR2 is SVGEGT.

Comment on this clonotype: A read error is possible here, since a much larger clone lies one base away. The chain employs TRBV5-1 and TRBJ2-1; 12 positions match TRBD2. The V gene end was trimmed by 9 bases and the J gene end by 9 bases; junction bases not matched to a gene: 13. Germline V CDR1 and CDR2: SGHRS, YFSETQ. The CDR3 is 15 amino acids. The CDR3 loop is CANRTLAGGPGEQFF. In DNA, the CDR3 is TGCGCCAACCGTACCCTAGCGGGGGGGCCTGGTGAGCAGTTCTTC.

The V call is TRBV6-2 or TRBV6-3, the J call TRBJ2-1; 13 bases fit TRBD2. Germline loops: CDR1 MNHEY, CDR2 SVGEGT. Trimming at V came to 6 bases and at J to 10 bases, leaving 6 bases not matched to a gene. This CDR3 region has 14 residues. CDR3 nucleotide sequence: TGTGCCAGCAGGACCAGACTAGCGGGGGGAGAGCAGTTCTTC. It translates to CASRTRLAGGEQFF.

The chain joins TRBV6-5 to TRBJ2-3; D uncertain. Germline loops: CDR1 MNHEY, CDR2 SVGAGI. Trimming removed 2 bases from V and 4 bases from J, with 7 bases in between. The CDR3 spans 13 residues. CDR3 coding DNA: TGTGCCAGCAGTTACAAATCCGCAGATACGCAGTATTTT. Translating gives CASSYKSADTQYF.